What follows is one T cell receptor (beta chain) and its context. The data belong to a study of blood T cell repertoires in COVID-19. Across the whole study: PBMCs, B-cell-depleted T cells, or T cells were the source of the cDNA or gDNA that made up the material.

Produced via immunoSEQ multiplex PCR; TCRdb's table is partial and in-frame only. Of about 310,000 clones listed, 87% are singletons. The study recruited people aged about 18 to 95 years across about two dozen US areas. Researchers sorted participants into cohorts using their self-reported clinical history. Donors in Cohort 3 who had recovered were those with two negative PCRs, healthcare professional clearance, or resolution of their symptoms. The germline gives CDR1 SGHNT, CDR2 YENEEA. V lost 6 bases and J lost 8; bases outside the gene matches: 12. The CDR3 is 15 residues long. The sequence derives from a woman aged 18-35 years who had recovered from COVID-19. This chain joins TRBV11-3 and TRBJ2-1; TRBD1 matches at 8 bases. Material: PBMCs or T cells enriched from blood (not recorded which). The CDR3, as DNA: TGTGCCAGCAGTCCCACAGGGGGTTTTTTTTATGAGCAGTTCTTC. It is translated as CASSPTGGFFYEQFF.